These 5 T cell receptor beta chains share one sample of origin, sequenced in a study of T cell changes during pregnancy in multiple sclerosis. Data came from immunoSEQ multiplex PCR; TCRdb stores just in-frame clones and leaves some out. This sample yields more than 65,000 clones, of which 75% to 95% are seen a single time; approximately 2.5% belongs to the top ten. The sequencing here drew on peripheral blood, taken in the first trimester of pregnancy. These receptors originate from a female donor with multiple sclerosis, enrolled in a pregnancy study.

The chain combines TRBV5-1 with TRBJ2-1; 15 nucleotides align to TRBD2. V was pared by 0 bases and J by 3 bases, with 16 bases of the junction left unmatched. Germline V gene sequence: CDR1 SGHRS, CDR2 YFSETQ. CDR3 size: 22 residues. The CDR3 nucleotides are TGCGCCAGCAGCTTGGGGTCCCCCCCGGGGACTAGCGGGAGGCTGCGCTACAATGAGCAGTTCTTC. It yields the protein CASSLGSPPGTSGRLRYNEQFF.

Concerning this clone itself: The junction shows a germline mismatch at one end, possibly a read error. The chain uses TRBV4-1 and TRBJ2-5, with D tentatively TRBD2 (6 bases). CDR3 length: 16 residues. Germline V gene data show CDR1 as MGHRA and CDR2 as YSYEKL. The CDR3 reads CASRQGKGGRRETQYF. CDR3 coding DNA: TGCGCCAGCAGACAAGGGAAGGGAGGAAGGAGAGAGACCCAGTACTTC.

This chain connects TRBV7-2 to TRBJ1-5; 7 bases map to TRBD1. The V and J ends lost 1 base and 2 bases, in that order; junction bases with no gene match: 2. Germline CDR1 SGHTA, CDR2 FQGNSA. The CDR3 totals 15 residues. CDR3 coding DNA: TGTGCCAGCAGCTTAGAAACAGGGGGCAATCAGCCCCAGCATTTT. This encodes CASSLETGGNQPQHF.

In DNA, the CDR3 is TGTGCCAGCAGCTTGGGGCGGGGCTTCTACAATGAGCAGTTCTTC. Its translation: CASSLGRGFYNEQFF. The genes are TRBV5-5 and TRBJ2-1, with a weak D call TRBD2 (6 bases). The CDR3 has 15 residues. Germline assignment: CDR1 SGHKS and CDR2 YYEKEE (reference sequence). The V and J ends lost 0 bases and 3 bases respectively, with 10 bases between them.

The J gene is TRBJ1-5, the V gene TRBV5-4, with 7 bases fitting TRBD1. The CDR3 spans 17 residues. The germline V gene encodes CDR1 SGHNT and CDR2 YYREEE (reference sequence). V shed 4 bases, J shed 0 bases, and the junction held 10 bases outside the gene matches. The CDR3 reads CASSEGQLSYSNQPQHF. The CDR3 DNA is TGTGCCAGCAGCGAGGGACAGCTATCTTATAGCAATCAGCCCCAGCATTTT.